This entry describes one T cell receptor beta chain. This specimen comes from a study of blood T cell repertoires in COVID-19. At the level of the study: Samples taken during acute and convalescent COVID-19 were collected in the United States, Italy and Spain. The analysed material was cDNA or gDNA that came from T cells, B-cell-depleted T cells, or PBMCs.

Germline CDR1 and CDR2: SGDLS and YYNGEE. This CDR3 is 15 amino acids long. V was pared by 4 bases and J by 5 bases, with 18 bases between. The data were produced by immunoSEQ multiplex PCR, yet TCRdb's version contains in-frame clones alone and is incomplete. There are around 62,000 clones in the sample; 84% occur only once, and approximately 8.8% lies in the top ten. The chain is built from TRBV9 and TRBJ2-5; D possibly corresponds to TRBD1 (6 bases). Sequencing was performed on peripheral blood. The TCR comes from a man aged 45-65 years with active COVID-19. CDR3 bases: TGTGCCAGCAGCCCCACAGGGTTTGAAGGGGAGACCCAGTACTTC. This encodes CASSPTGFEGETQYF.